Included here is one T cell receptor beta chain sequence, with context. The specificity of this receptor is unknown. The input lacks base qualities; no much larger clone sits a single base away. The sample originates from a study of blood T cell repertoires in COVID-19 (dated by TCRdb to 2019 to 2021). In terms of the full investigation: The collaborator samples originated in the United States, Italy and Spain and spanned the acute and convalescent phases of COVID-19. Where HLA class I and class II types were available, the types were taken from metadata supplied by the sample provider, not from assay-based typing. The prospective study material was composed of cDNA or gDNA derived from T cells, B-cell-depleted T cells, or PBMCs. The repertoires were released in a freely available public database intended as a resource for research on the immune response to SARS-CoV-2. The dataset comprised deeply sampled blood TCRbeta repertoires from subjects exposed to, actively infected with, or recovered from COVID-19. The samples were drawn from two sources: the first 160 participants of the ongoing ImmuneRACE study, and over 1,000 subjects contributed by 6 global collaborators. Sample metadata almost always included a de-identified subject ID, COVID-19 status, age in years and sex.

From a lookup of the germline V gene, CDR1 and CDR2 are MNHEY and SVGAGI. V and J lose 4 bases and 1 base, and a span of 16 bases separates them. From its cysteine to its phenylalanine, the CDR3 spans 16 amino acids. Only the CDR3 portion is preserved as DNA: 48 bases, with reading frame beginning at the first base. In Seattle, one collaborating source enrolled patients while the infection was active and tracked those patients longitudinally over the course of disease. The collaborating institutions used their own protocols to collect whole blood in K2EDTA tubes. Collaborator samples were shipped for TCRbeta analysis as frozen whole blood, isolated PBMCs, or DNA extracted from either sample type. The research as a whole found: The quantity of clinical and demographic metadata differed by source and by participant and was supplied without curation.

The immunoSEQ Assay, a bias-controlled multiplex PCR, was used to amplify TCRbeta CDR3 regions from genomic DNA. For the original study's pipeline: Within the assay, amplification of reference gene primers was used to estimate how many nucleated cells each sample contained. Sequence reads were collapsed and filtered to measure the absolute abundance of every unique TCRbeta CDR3 rearrangement. Productive Simpson clonality was computed per sample as the square root of Simpson's diversity index over productive rearrangements. Held by TCRdb, this immuneACCESS table contains in-frame sequences only and omits some clones. Under half of the omission traces to an unresolved V gene where checked; the cause of the rest is unknown. V and J calls and clone size follow that table, whereas D and trimming were derived from the DNA. The sample table records 200,000 to 250,000 clones; 75% to 85% of these occur just once. Of the sample, around 8% falls within the top ten clones.

Sequencing input: peripheral blood. This chain is built from TRBV6-5 and TRBJ1-1; there is no confident call for the D gene. The TCR originated in a woman aged 80 or older with COVID-19, enrolled during active disease. The DNA sequence is as follows: TGTGCCAGCAGTTTAGGGAGGGTCCGGTCGAACACTGAAGCTTTCTTT. Translated, it reads CASSLGRVRSNTEAFF.